The present T cell receptor (beta chain) was sequenced within a study of low-dose radiotherapy and immunotherapy resistance in tumors. The table lists this clonotype with many counts. Germline V gives CDR1 MNHGY, CDR2 SAAAGT. The V and J ends lost 9 bases and 5 bases, in that order; junction bases with no gene match: 10. CDR3 size: 15 residues. TRAV- and TRBV-specific primers primed first-strand cDNA, covering alpha and beta chains. TCRs were amplified for approximately 22 PCR cycles with a constant-region primer and V-primer adapter. TCRdb analysed the reads with MiXCR anew, one entry per CDR3 protein. The sample holds about 91,000 distinct CDR3 sequences, 20% to 25% seen once. Time point in this sample: after trial treatment. Documented treatment: LDRT plus nivolumab, ipilimumab, low-dose cyclophosphamide and aspirin (RACIN trial).

This chain joins TRBV6-8 and TRBJ2-5; 12 bases are a match to TRBD1. The sample consisted of PBMCs, taken after low-dose radiotherapy plus immunotherapy. This sequence originates from a female donor with ovarian cancer. Here the CDR3 DNA reads TGTGCCAGTCGCCCTGGGACAGGGGGCGTGGAGACCCAGTACTTC. This gives the protein CASRPGTGGVETQYF.